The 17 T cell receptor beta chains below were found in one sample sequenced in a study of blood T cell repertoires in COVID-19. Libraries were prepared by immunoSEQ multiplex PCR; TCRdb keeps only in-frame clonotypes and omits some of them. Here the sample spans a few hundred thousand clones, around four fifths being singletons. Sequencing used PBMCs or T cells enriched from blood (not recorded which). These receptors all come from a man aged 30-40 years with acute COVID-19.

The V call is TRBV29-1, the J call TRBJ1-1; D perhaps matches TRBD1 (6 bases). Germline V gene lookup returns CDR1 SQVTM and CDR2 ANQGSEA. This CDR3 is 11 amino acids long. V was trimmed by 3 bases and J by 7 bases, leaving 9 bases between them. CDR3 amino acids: CSVDRGFEAFF. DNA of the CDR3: TGCAGCGTTGACAGGGGCTTTGAAGCTTTCTTT.

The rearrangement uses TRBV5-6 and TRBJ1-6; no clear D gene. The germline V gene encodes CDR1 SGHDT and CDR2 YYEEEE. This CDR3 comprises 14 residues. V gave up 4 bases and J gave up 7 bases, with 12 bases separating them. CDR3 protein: CASSPLANNSPLHF. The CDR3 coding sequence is TGTGCCAGCAGCCCCTTAGCTAACAATTCACCCCTCCACTTT.

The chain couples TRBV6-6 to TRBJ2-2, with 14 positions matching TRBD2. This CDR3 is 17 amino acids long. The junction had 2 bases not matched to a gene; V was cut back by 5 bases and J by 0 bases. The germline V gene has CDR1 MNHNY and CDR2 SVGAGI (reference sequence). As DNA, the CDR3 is TGTGCCAGCAGTCCGACTAGCGGGAGGGCGAACACCGGGGAGCTGTTTTTT. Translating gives CASSPTSGRANTGELFF.

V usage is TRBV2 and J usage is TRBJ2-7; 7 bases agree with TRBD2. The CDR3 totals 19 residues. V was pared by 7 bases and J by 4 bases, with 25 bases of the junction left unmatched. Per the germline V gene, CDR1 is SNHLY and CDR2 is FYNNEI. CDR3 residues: CASTPNPLMREKGVYEQYV. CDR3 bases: TGTGCCAGCACTCCCAATCCATTAATGCGGGAGAAAGGGGTTTACGAGCAGTACGTC.

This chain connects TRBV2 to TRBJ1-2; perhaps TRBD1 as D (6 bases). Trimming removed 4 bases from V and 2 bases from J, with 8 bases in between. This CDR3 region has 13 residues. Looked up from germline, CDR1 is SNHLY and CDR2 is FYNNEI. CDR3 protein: CASSAQGNYGYTF. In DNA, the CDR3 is TGTGCCAGCAGTGCTCAGGGGAACTATGGCTACACCTTC.

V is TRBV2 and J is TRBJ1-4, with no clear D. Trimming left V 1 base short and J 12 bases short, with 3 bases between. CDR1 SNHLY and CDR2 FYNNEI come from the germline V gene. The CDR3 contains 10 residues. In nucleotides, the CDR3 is TGTGCCAGCAGTGAAGGAGAACTGTTTTTT. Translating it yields CASSEGELFF. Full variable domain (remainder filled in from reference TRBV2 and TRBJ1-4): EPEVTQTPSHQVTQMGQEVILRCVPISNHLYFYWYRQILGQKVEFLVSFYNNEISEKSEIFDDQFSVERPDGSNFTLKIRSTKLEDSAMYFCASSEGELFFGSGTQLSVL.

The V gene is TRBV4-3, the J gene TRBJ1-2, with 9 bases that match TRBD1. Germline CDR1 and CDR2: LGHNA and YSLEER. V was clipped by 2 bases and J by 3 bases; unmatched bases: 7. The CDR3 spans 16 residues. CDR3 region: CASSQTYRGRDYGYTF. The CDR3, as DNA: TGCGCCAGCAGCCAAACATACAGGGGGCGCGACTATGGCTACACCTTC.

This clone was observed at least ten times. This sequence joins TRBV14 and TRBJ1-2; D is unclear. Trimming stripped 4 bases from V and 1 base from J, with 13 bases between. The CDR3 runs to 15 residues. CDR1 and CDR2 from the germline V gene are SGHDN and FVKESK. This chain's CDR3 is CASSRLDGVNYGYTF. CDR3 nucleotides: TGTGCCAGCAGCCGCCTGGACGGGGTTAACTATGGCTACACCTTC.

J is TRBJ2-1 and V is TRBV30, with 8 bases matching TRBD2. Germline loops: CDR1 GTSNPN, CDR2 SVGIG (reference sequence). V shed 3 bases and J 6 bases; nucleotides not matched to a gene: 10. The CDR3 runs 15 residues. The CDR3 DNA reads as TGTGCCTGGAGAGGACCTCGACGGGGGGGCAATGAGCAGTTCTTC. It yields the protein CAWRGPRRGGNEQFF.

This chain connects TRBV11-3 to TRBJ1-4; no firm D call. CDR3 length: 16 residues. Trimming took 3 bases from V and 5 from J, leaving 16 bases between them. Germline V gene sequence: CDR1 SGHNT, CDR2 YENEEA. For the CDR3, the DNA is TGTGCCAGCAGCTTTTATGGGGAGGGAATCAATGAAAAACTGTTTTTT. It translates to CASSFYGEGINEKLFF.

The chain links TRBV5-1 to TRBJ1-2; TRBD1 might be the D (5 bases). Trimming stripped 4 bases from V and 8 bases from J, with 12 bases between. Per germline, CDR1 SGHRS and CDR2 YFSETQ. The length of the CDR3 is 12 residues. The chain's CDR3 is CASSGHRLGYTF. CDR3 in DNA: TGCGCCAGCAGCGGACACCGGCTAGGCTACACCTTC.

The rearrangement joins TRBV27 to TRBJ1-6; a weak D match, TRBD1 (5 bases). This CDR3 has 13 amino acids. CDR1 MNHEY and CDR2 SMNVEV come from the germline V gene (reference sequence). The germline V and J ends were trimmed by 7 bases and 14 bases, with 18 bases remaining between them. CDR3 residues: CASTPGPREALHF. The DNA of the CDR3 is TGTGCCAGCACCCCAGGGCCAAGAGAGGCCCTCCACTTT.

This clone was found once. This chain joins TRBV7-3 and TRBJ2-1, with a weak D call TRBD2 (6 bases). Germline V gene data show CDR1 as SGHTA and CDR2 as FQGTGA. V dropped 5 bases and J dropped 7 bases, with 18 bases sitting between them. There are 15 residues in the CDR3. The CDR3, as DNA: TGTGCCAGCAGCGCGACTGGAGGGGCTGGAAATGAGCAGTTCTTC. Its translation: CASSATGGAGNEQFF.

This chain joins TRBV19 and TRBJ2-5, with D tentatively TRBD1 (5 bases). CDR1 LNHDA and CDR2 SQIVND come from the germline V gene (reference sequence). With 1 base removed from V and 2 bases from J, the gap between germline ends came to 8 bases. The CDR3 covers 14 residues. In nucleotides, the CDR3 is TGTGCCAGTAGTATAGGGGCAGGGCAAGAGACCCAGTACTTC. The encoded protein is CASSIGAGQETQYF.

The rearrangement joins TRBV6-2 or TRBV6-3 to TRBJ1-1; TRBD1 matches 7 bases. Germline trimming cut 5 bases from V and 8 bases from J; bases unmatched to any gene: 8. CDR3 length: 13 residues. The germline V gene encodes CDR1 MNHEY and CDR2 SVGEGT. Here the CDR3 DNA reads TGTGCCAGCAGTAAGGGGGCAGAACTAGAAGCTTTCTTT. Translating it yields CASSKGAELEAFF.

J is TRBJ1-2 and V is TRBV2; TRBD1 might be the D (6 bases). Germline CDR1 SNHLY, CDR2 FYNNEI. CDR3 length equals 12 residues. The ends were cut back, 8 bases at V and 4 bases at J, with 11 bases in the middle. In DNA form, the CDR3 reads TGTGCCAGCTACAGGGACGGCTATGGCTACACCTTC. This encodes CASYRDGYGYTF. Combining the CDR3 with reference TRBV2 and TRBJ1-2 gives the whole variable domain EPEVTQTPSHQVTQMGQEVILRCVPISNHLYFYWYRQILGQKVEFLVSFYNNEISEKSEIFDDQFSVERPDGSNFTLKIRSTKLEDSAMYFCASYRDGYGYTFGSGTRLTVV.

The CDR3 spells CASSLGGISRSQPQHF. The CDR3 region has the DNA TGTGCCAGCAGCTTGGGCGGGATTTCTAGGAGTCAGCCCCAGCATTTT. The gene calls are TRBV5-6 and TRBJ1-5; D remains ambiguous. The CDR3 sequence is 16 residues long. The V end lost 0 bases, the J end lost 6 bases, and 16 bases lay between the germline ends. Germline V CDR1 and CDR2: SGHDT, YYEEEE.